What follows are 17 T cell receptor beta chains derived from one specimen sequenced in a study of cytomegalovirus exposure and HLA in healthy donors. The PCR contained 60 Vbeta and 13 Jbeta primers. The repertoire was sequenced with immunoSEQ multiplex PCR; TCRdb's copy has only in-frame clones and lacks some. The repertoire table contains 34,000 or so clones. The sequenced sample consisted of PBMCs. The receptor set was obtained from a woman aged 40 to 49 in good health and CMV-seropositive.

The chain links TRBV11-2 to TRBJ2-2; D unresolved. V was clipped by 4 bases and J by 4 bases, with 13 bases between them. Germline V lookup: CDR1 SGHAT, CDR2 FQNNGV. The CDR3 has 15 residues. This CDR3 reads CASSSARGFTGELFF. The CDR3 DNA follows: TGTGCCAGCAGCTCAGCACGAGGTTTCACCGGGGAGCTGTTTTTT. The whole variable domain, filled in from reference TRBV11-2 and TRBJ2-2, reads EAGVAQSPRYKIIEKRQSVAFWCNPISGHATLYWYQQILGQGPKLLIQFQNNGVVDDSQLPKDRFSAERLKGVDSTLKIQPAKLEDSAVYLCASSSARGFTGELFFGEGSRLTVL.

The V call is TRBV6-6, the J call TRBJ1-1; D call uncertain. The CDR3 loop spans 14 amino acids. Looked up from germline, CDR1 is MNHNY and CDR2 is SVGAGI (reference sequence). V lost 4 bases to trimming and J lost 1 base, with 10 bases between them. The CDR3 sequence is CASSSRGKNTEAFF. The CDR3 DNA sequence: TGTGCCAGCAGTTCCCGGGGTAAGAACACTGAAGCTTTCTTT.

The chain uses TRBV5-1 and TRBJ2-1; D might be TRBD1 (6 bases). CDR1 is SGHRS, CDR2 YFSETQ, per germline. There are 15 residues in the CDR3. With 1 base removed from V and 6 bases from J, the gap between germline ends came to 14 bases. CDR3 residues: CASSLTSGTFNEQFF. CDR3 in DNA: TGCGCCAGCAGCTTGACCTCGGGGACATTCAATGAGCAGTTCTTC. Drawing the rest from reference TRBV5-1 and TRBJ2-1, the complete variable domain is KAGVTQTPRYLIKTRGQQVTLSCSPISGHRSVSWYQQTPGQGLQFLFEYFSETQRNKGNFPGRFSGRQFSNSRSEMNVSTLELGDSALYLCASSLTSGTFNEQFFGPGTRLTVL.

The V call is TRBV7-2, the J call TRBJ2-2, with TRBD2 identical over 13 bases. CDR1 is SGHTA and CDR2 is FQGNSA in the germline V gene. The V segment lost 3 bases and the J segment 8 bases; nucleotides outside the gene matches: 12. The CDR3 is 18 residues long. The CDR3 protein is CASSFGLAGARGRGELFF. DNA for the CDR3: TGTGCCAGCAGCTTCGGACTAGCGGGAGCGCGGGGGCGGGGGGAGCTGTTTTTT.

This chain joins TRBV11-2 and TRBJ1-6; 11 positions match TRBD1. V was pared by 8 bases and J by 9 bases, with 3 bases of the junction left unmatched. This CDR3 is 13 amino acids long. Per germline, CDR1 SGHAT and CDR2 FQNNGV. The CDR3 DNA is TGTGCCAGCGGACAGGGGGCTTCTTCACCCCTCCACTTT. It translates to CASGQGASSPLHF.

The chain carries TRBV5-4 and TRBJ1-6; TRBD1 is a possible D gene (5 bases). Germline loops: CDR1 SGHNT, CDR2 YYREEE (reference sequence). This CDR3 comprises 14 residues. Trimming shortened V by 4 bases and J by 10 bases, and 15 bases separated the two germline ends. The CDR3 region is CASSRAGWESPLHF. The CDR3 coding sequence is TGTGCCAGCAGCAGGGCAGGGTGGGAATCACCCCTCCACTTT. Supplemented by reference TRBV5-4 and TRBJ1-6, the full variable domain reads ETGVTQSPTHLIKTRGQQVTLRCSSQSGHNTVSWYQQALGQGPQFIFQYYREEENGRGNFPPRFSGLQFPNYSSELNVNALELDDSALYLCASSRAGWESPLHFGNGTRLTVT.

The genes are TRBV19 and TRBJ1-1; unclear D gene. CDR3 size: 16 residues. V was shortened by 3 bases and J by 0 bases, with 14 bases between the two germline ends. CDR1 is LNHDA, CDR2 SQIVND, per germline (reference sequence). CDR3 bases: TGTGCCAGTAGTATGAGGTCGGGGTCCTTGAACACTGAAGCTTTCTTT. The encoded protein is CASSMRSGSLNTEAFF.

The rearrangement links TRBV10-3 to TRBJ2-1, with 9 bases identical to TRBD1. The length of the CDR3 is 14 residues. Germline CDR1 and CDR2: ENHRY and SYGVKD. Trimming removed 4 bases from V and 16 bases from J; junction bases left unmatched: 14. CDR3 sequence (DNA): TGTGCCATCAGTGTCAATGGTCTCGGGACAGGGCTCTTCTTC. Translating gives CAISVNGLGTGLFF.

The chain joins TRBV6-5 to TRBJ1-1, with 7 bases lining up with TRBD1. This CDR3 spans 15 amino acids. V shed 4 bases and J 1 base; nucleotides not matched to a gene: 6. Germline-derived CDR1 and CDR2 are MNHEY and SVGAGI. CDR3 DNA: TGTGCCAGCAGTTTAAACAGGGACAGGAACACTGAAGCTTTCTTT. Encoded protein: CASSLNRDRNTEAFF.

The CDR3 loop is CASSTSGQGSNQPQHF. CDR3 coding DNA: TGTGCCAGTAGTACCTCGGGACAGGGTAGCAATCAGCCCCAGCATTTT. The genes are TRBV19 and TRBJ1-5; 9 nucleotides line up with TRBD1. The CDR3 runs 16 residues. Germline V lookup: CDR1 LNHDA, CDR2 SQIVND (reference sequence). After removal of 4 bases from V and 0 bases from J, the junction contained 4 bases not matched to a gene.

The chain employs TRBV28 and TRBJ2-3, with 14 bases that match TRBD2. V gave up 9 bases and J gave up 5 bases; unmatched junction bases: 4. The CDR3 runs to 14 residues. CDR1 is MDHEN and CDR2 is SYDVKM in the germline V gene. CDR3 region: CASETSGRVDTQYF. In DNA form, the CDR3 reads TGTGCCAGTGAGACTAGCGGGAGGGTAGATACGCAGTATTTT. Full variable domain (outside the CDR3, taken from reference TRBV28 and TRBJ2-3): DVKVTQSSRYLVKRTGEKVFLECVQDMDHENMFWYRQDPGLGLRLIYFSYDVKMKEKGDIPEGYSVSREKKERFSLILESASTNQTSMYLCASETSGRVDTQYFGPGTRLTVL.

Worth noting for this clone: Other nucleotide sequences in the sample specify the same CDR3. The rearrangement uses TRBV27 and TRBJ1-2; 7 nucleotides line up with TRBD1. This CDR3 comprises 14 residues. V was clipped by 4 bases and J by 2 bases; unmatched bases: 4. Per the germline V gene, CDR1 is MNHEY and CDR2 is SMNVEV (reference sequence). The CDR3, as DNA: TGTGCCAGCAGTTCCGGGGGACAGAACTATGGCTACACCTTC. Translating it yields CASSSGGQNYGYTF.

The chain employs TRBV11-2 and TRBJ1-2; 7 bases align to TRBD1. Unmatched junction bases numbered 3, after V lost 2 bases and J lost 6 bases. The germline V gene encodes CDR1 SGHAT and CDR2 FQNNGV. This CDR3 is built from 13 residues. The CDR3: CASSLTTGNGYTF. CDR3 DNA: TGTGCCAGCAGCTTAACGACAGGGAATGGCTACACCTTC.

Measured by frequency, this clone is medium-sized (0.01 to 0.1%). The chain is built from TRBV5-1 and TRBJ2-7; tentatively, D is TRBD2 (6 bases). The germline V and J ends were trimmed by 4 bases and 3 bases, with 17 bases remaining between them. This CDR3 is built from 15 residues. Germline CDR1 and CDR2: SGHRS and YFSETQ. The CDR3 region has the DNA TGCGCCAGCAGCCTGGGTCGGGGGACCATCTACGAGCAGTACTTC. Protein product: CASSLGRGTIYEQYF.

This rearrangement joins TRBV5-1 to TRBJ2-7; 7 positions agree with TRBD1. The CDR3 contains 14 residues. V lost 3 bases and J lost 2; bases outside the gene matches: 5. The V gene's germline CDR1 is SGHRS and CDR2 YFSETQ. The CDR3 protein is CASSYDRATYEQYF. CDR3 sequence (DNA): TGCGCCAGCAGCTACGACAGGGCTACCTACGAGCAGTACTTC.

J is TRBJ2-7 and V is TRBV19; perhaps TRBD2 as D (6 bases). Germline loops: CDR1 LNHDA, CDR2 SQIVND (reference sequence). The length of the CDR3 is 14 residues. V lost 4 bases and J 2 bases, leaving 12 bases between the germline ends. DNA of the CDR3: TGTGCCAGTAGTAATCGGTGGGGGGCCTACGAGCAGTACTTC. It yields the protein CASSNRWGAYEQYF.

This chain connects TRBV28 to TRBJ1-4, with 8 bases identical to TRBD1. V lost 6 bases and J lost 8; bases outside the gene matches: 8. The CDR3 totals 14 residues. Germline V lookup: CDR1 MDHEN, CDR2 SYDVKM. CDR3 DNA: TGTGCCAGCAGCCCGACAGGGGAATGGGAAAAACTGTTTTTT. Amino acids: CASSPTGEWEKLFF.